The present T cell receptor beta chain was sequenced within a study of blood T cells in healthy people across ages. The study, taken as a whole, reports: Estimates based on one million T cells were treated as lower bounds. Compared with aged donors, long-lived donors showed fewer expanded clones, suggesting selection.

For the second PCR, which ran for about 7 to 12 cycles, a sample-barcoded 5' primer and a J-beta primer mix were used. A tag from a template-switch adaptor with 12 random nucleotides marked each cDNA molecule. TCRdb passed the 5' RACE reads through MiXCR, listing each CDR3 protein once. Here the sample spans about 830,000 distinct CDR3 sequences, around 62% being singletons. About this clonotype itself: Antigen: not known.

V lost 0 bases and J 4 bases, leaving 15 bases between the germline ends. CDR1 is LNHNV and CDR2 is YYDKDF in the germline V gene (reference sequence). This CDR3 is built from 16 residues. Extraction yielded at least 5 micrograms of total RNA per sample. What was sequenced was blood. This clonotype was obtained from a man aged 25 to 40 in good health. The chain carries TRBV15 and TRBJ1-2, with D possibly matching TRBD1 (5 bases). DNA of the CDR3: TGTGCCACCAGCAGAGATATAATAGGGACCAGCTATGGCTACACCTTC. It encodes CATSRDIIGTSYGYTF.